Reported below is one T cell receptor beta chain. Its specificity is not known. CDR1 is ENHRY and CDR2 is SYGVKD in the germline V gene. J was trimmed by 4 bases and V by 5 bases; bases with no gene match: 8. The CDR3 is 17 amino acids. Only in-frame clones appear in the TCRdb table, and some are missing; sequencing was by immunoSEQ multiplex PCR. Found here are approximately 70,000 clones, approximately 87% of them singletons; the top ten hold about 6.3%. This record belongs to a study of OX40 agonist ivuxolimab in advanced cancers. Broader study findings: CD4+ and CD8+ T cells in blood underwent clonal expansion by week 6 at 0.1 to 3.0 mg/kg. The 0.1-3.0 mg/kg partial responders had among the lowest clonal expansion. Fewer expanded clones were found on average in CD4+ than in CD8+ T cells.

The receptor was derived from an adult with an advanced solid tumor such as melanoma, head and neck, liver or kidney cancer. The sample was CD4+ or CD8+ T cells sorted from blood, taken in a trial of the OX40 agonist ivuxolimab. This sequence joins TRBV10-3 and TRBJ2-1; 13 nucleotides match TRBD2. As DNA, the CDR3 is TGTGCCATCAGTTCCGGACTAGCGGGAGTTAAGTACAATGAGCAGTTCTTC. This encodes CAISSGLAGVKYNEQFF.